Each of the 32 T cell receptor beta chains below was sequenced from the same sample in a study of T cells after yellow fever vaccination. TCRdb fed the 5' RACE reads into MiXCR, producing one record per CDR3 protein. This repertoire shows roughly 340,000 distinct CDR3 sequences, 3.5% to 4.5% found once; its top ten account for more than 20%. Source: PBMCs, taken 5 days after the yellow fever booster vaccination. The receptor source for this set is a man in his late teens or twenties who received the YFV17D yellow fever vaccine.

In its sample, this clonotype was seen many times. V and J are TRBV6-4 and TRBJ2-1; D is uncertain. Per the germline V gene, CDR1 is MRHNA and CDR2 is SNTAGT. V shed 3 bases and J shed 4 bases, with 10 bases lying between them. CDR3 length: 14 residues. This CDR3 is CASSETVDYNEQFF. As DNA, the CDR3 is TGTGCCAGCAGTGAAACAGTAGATTACAATGAGCAGTTCTTC.

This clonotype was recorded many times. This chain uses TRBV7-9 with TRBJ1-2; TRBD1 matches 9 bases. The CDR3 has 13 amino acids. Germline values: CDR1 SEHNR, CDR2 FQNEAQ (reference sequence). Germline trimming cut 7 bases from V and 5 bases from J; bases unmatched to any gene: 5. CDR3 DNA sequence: TGTGCCAGCAACAGGGGGCTGGATTATGGCTACACCTTC. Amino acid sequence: CASNRGLDYGYTF.

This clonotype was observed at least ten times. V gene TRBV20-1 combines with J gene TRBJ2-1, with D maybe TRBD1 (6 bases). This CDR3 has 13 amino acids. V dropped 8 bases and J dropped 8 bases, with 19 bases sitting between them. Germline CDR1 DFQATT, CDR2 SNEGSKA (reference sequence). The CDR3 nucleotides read TGCAGTCCAGGGACCCTCACAGGGTATGAGCAGTTCTTC. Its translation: CSPGTLTGYEQFF.

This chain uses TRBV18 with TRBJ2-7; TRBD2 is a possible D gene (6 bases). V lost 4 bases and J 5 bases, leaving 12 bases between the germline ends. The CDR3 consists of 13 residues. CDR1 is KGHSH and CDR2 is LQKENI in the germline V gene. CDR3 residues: CASSQGTSDEQYV. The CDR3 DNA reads TGTGCCAGCTCACAGGGGACTTCGGACGAGCAGTACGTC.

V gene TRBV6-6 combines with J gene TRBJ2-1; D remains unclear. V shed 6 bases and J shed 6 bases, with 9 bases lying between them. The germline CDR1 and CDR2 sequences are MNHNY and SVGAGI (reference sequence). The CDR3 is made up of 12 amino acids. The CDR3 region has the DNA TGTGCCAGCAGGCCCAAGGGCAATGAGCAGTTCTTC. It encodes CASRPKGNEQFF.

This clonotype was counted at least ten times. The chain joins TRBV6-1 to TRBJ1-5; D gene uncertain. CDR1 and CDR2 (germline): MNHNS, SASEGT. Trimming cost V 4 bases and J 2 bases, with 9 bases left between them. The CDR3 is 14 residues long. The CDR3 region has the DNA TGTGCCAGCAGTGCCCTCAGTGGCAATCAGCCCCAGCATTTT. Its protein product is CASSALSGNQPQHF.

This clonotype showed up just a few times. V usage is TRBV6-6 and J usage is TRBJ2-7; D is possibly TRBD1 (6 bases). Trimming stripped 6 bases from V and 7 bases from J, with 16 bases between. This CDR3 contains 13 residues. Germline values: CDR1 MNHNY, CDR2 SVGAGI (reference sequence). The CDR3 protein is CASRDRPWGEQYF. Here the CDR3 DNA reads TGTGCCAGCAGGGACAGACCTTGGGGGGAGCAGTACTTC.

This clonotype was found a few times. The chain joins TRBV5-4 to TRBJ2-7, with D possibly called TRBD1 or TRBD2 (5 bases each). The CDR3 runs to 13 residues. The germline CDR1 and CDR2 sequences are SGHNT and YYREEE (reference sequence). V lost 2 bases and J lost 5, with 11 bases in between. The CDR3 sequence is CASSFLWGHEQYF. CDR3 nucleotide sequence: TGTGCCAGCAGCTTTTTGTGGGGACACGAGCAGTACTTC.

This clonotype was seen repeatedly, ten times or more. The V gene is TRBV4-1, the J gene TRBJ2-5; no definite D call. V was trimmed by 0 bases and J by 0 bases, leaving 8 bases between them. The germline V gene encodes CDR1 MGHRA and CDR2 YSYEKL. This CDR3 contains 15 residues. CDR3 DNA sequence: TGCGCCAGCAGCCAAGAAGGTGGGGACCAAGAGACCCAGTACTTC. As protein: CASSQEGGDQETQYF.

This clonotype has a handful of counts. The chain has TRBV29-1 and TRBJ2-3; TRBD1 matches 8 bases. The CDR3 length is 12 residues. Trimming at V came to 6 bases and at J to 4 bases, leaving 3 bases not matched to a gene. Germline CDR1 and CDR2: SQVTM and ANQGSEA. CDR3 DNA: TGCAGCGTCGGACAGGGCTCAGATACGCAGTATTTT. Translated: CSVGQGSDTQYF.

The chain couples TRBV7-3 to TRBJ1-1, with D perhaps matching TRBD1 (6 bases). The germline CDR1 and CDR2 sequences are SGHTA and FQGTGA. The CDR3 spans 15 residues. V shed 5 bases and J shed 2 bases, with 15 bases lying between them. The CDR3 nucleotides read TGTGCCAGCAGCCCGCAGCGGACAGTAAACACTGAAGCTTTCTTT. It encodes CASSPQRTVNTEAFF.

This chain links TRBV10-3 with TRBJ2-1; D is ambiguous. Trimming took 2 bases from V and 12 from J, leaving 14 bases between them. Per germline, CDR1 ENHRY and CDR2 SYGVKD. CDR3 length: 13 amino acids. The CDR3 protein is CAISEDRPSRQFF. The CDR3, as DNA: TGTGCCATCAGTGAGGACCGTCCCTCCAGGCAGTTCTTC.

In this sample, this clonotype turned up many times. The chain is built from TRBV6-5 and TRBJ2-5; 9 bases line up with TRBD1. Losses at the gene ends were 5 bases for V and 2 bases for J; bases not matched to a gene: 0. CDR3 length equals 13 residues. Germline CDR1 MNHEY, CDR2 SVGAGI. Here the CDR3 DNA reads TGTGCCAGCAGTGACAGGGGGCAAGAGACCCAGTACTTC. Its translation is CASSDRGQETQYF.

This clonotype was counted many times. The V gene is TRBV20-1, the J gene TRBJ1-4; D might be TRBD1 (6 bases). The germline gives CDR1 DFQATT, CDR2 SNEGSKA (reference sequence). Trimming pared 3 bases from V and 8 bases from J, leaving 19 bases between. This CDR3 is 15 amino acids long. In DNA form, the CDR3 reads TGCAGTGCTAGGTCGGTCGGGGGGGCGGACGAAAAACTGTTTTTT. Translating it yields CSARSVGGADEKLFF.

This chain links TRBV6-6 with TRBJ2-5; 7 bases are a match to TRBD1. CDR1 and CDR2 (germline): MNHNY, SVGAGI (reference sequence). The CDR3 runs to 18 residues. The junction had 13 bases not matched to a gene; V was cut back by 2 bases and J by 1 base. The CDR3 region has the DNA TGTGCCAGCAGTTACGCGACAGGGAAGGGGGTTTTCCAAGAGACCCAGTACTTC. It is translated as CASSYATGKGVFQETQYF.

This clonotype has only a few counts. As DNA, the CDR3 is TGTGCCAGCAGCGCGCGAACTAGGACAGGGATCGCCAACGTCCTGACTTTC. The encoded protein is CASSARTRTGIANVLTF. The chain recombines TRBV9 with TRBJ2-6, with TRBD1 matching over 8 bases. The germline CDR1 and CDR2 sequences are SGDLS and YYNGEE. The CDR3 consists of 17 residues. V gave up 3 bases and J gave up 7 bases; unmatched junction bases: 12.

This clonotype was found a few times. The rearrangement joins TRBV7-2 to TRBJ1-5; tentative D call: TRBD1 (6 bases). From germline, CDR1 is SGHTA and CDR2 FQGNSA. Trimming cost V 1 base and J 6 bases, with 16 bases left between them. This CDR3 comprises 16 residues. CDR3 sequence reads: CASSLVGGVRFQPQHF. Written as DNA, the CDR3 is TGTGCCAGCAGCTTAGTTGGGGGCGTGAGGTTTCAGCCCCAGCATTTT.

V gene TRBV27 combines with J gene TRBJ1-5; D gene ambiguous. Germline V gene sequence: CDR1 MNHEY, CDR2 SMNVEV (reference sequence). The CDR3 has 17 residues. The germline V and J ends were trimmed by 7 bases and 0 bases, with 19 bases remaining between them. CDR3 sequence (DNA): TGTGCCAGCAAACGGTACGTGTACGGATATAGCAATCAGCCCCAGCATTTT. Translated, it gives CASKRYVYGYSNQPQHF.

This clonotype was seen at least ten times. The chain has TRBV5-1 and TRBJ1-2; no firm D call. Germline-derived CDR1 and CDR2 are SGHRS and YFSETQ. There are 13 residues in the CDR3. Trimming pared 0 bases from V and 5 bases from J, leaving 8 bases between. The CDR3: CASSLDSGYGYTF. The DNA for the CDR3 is TGCGCCAGCAGCTTGGATTCAGGTTATGGCTACACCTTC.

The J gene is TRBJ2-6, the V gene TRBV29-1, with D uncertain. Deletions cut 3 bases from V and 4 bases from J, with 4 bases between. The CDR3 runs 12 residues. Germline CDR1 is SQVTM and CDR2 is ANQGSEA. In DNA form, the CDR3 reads TGCAGCGTTGAGTCCGGGGCCAACGTCCTGACTTTC. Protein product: CSVESGANVLTF. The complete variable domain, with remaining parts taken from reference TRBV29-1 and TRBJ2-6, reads SAVISQKPSRDICQRGTSLTIQCQVDSQVTMMFWYRQQPGQSLTLIATANQGSEATYESGFVIDKFPISRPNLTFSTLTVSNMSPEDSSIYLCSVESGANVLTFGAGSRLTVL.

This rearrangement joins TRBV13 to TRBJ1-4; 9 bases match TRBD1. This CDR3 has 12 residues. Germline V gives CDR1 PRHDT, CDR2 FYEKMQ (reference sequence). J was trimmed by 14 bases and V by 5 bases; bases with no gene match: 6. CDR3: CASSPGTGMLFF. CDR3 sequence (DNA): TGTGCCAGCAGCCCCGGGACAGGGATGCTGTTTTTT. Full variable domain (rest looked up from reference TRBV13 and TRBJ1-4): AAGVIQSPRHLIKEKRETATLKCYPIPRHDTVYWYQQGPGQDPQFLISFYEKMQSDKGSIPDRFSAQQFSDYHSELNMSSLELGDSALYFCASSPGTGMLFFGSGTQLSVL.

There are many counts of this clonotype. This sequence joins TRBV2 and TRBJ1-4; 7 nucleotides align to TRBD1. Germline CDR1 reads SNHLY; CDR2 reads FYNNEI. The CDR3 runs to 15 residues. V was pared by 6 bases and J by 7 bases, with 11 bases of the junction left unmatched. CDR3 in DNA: TGTGCCAGCAGATACCGACAGGGATCCTCTGAAAAACTGTTTTTT. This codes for CASRYRQGSSEKLFF.

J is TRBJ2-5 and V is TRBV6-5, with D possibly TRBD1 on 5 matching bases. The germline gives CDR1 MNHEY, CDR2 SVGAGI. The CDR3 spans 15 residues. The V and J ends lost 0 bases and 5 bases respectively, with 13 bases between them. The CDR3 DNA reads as TGTGCCAGCAGTTACTCTTTCTCCAGGGTGGAGACCCAGTACTTC. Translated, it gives CASSYSFSRVETQYF.

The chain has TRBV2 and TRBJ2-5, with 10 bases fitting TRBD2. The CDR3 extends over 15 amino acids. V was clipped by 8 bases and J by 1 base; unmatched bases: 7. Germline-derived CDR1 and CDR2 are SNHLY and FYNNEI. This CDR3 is CASHRLAGGQETQYF. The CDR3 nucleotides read TGTGCCAGCCACCGTTTAGCGGGGGGCCAAGAGACCCAGTACTTC.

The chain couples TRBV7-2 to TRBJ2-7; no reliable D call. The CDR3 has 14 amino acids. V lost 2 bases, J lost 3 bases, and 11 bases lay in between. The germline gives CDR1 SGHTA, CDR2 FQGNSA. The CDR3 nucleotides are TGTGCCAGCAGCTTACAGTCAGCCCGCTACGAGCAGTACTTC. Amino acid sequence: CASSLQSARYEQYF.

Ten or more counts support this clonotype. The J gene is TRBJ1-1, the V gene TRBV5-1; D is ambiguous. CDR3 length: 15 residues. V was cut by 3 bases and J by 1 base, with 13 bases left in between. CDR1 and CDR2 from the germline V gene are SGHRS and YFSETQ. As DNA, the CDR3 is TGCGCCAGCAGCTCCCTCTCGGCCGGGAACACTGAAGCTTTCTTT. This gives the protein CASSSLSAGNTEAFF.

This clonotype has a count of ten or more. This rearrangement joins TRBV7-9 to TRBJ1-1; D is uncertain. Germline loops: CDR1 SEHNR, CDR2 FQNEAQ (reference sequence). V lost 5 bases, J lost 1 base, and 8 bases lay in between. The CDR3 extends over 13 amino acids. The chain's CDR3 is CASSTTRNTEAFF. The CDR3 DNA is TGTGCCAGCAGCACCACACGGAACACTGAAGCTTTCTTT.

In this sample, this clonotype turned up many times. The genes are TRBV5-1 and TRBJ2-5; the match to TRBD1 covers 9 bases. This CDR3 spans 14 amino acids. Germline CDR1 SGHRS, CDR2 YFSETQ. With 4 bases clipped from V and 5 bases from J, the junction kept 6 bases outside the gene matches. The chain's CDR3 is CASSQQGARETQYF. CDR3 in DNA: TGCGCCAGCAGCCAACAGGGGGCTAGGGAGACCCAGTACTTC.

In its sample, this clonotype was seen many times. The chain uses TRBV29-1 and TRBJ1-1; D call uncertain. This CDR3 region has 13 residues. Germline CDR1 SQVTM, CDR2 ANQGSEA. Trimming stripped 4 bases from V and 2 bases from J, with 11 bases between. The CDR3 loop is CSVALLGNTEAFF. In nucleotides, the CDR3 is TGCAGCGTTGCCCTCTTGGGTAACACTGAAGCTTTCTTT.

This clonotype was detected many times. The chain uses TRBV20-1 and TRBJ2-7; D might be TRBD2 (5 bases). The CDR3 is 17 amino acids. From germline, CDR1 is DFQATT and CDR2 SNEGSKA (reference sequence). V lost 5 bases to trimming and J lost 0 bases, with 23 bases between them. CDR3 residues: CSAASLDRSAGSYEQYV. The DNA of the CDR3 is TGCAGTGCTGCATCCCTCGATCGGAGCGCGGGCTCCTACGAGCAGTACGTC.

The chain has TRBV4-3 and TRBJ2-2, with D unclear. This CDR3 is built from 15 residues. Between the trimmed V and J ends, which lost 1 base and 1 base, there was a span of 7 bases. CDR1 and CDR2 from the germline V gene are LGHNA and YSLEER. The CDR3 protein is CASSQAWENTGELFF. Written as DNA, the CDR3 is TGCGCCAGCAGCCAAGCATGGGAGAACACCGGGGAGCTGTTTTTT.

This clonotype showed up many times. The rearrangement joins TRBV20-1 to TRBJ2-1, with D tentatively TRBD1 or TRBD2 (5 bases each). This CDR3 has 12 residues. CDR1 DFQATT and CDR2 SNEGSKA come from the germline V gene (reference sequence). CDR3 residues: CSPGTDAIEQFF. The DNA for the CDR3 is TGCAGCCCAGGGACCGACGCAATTGAGCAGTTCTTC.